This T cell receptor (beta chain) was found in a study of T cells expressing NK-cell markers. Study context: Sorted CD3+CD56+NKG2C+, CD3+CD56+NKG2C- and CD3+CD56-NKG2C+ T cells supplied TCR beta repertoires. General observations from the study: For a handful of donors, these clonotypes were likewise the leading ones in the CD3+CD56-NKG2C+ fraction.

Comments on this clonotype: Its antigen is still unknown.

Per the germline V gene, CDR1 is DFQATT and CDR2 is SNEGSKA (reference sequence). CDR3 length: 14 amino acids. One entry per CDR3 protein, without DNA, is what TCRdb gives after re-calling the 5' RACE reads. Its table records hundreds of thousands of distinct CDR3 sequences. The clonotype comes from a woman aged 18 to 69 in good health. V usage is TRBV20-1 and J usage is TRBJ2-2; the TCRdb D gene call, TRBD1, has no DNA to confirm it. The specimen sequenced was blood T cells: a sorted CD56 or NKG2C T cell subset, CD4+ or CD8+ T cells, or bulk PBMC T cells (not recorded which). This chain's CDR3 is CSARGRGSTGELFF.